A selection of T cell receptor beta chains follows, all from one sample in a study of Ad26.COV2.S vaccination and SARS-CoV-2 variants. Profiled with immunoSEQ multiplex PCR; TCRdb holds only in-frame clones, not every one. Of 200,000 to 250,000 clones listed, 88% are singletons. The sequencing here drew on peripheral blood, taken in a trial of Ad26.COV2.S vaccine versus placebo. The receptors shown here come from a person between 18 and 65 years old who received the Ad26.COV2.S COVID-19 vaccine or a placebo. Each CDR3 is given with its conserved first and last residue. D genes are given only for firm matches.

v_call	j_call	d_call	cdr3_length	cdr3_aa	cdr3_nt
TRBV7-8	TRBJ1-1	-	15	CASSPYRVGNTEAFF	TGTGCCAGCAGCCCATACAGGGTGGGGAACACTGAAGCTTTCTTT
TRBV10-1	TRBJ1-2	-	13	CARGYGRHYGYTF	TGCGCCCGCGGGTATGGCCGACATTATGGCTACACCTTC
TRBV7-9	TRBJ1-4	-	16	CASSLPGRELYEKLFF	TGTGCCAGCAGCTTGCCGGGCCGGGAGTTGTACGAAAAACTGTTTTTT
TRBV19	TRBJ1-5	-	16	CASSAGGRGSNQPQHF	TGTGCCAGTAGTGCTGGGGGGAGGGGAAGCAATCAGCCCCAGCATTTT
TRBV15	TRBJ1-1	-	13	CATSTYTGDEAFF	TGTGCCACCAGCACCTACACTGGGGATGAAGCTTTCTTT
TRBV6-4	TRBJ1-5	-	13	CASSTGPNQPQHF	TGTGCCAGCAGCACAGGACCTAATCAGCCCCAGCATTTT
TRBV9	TRBJ2-3	TRBD2	16	CASSVATSGLGDTQYF	TGTGCCAGCAGCGTAGCTACTAGCGGATTAGGGGATACGCAGTATTTT
TRBV2	TRBJ2-7	-	13	CASRIGTFYEQYF	TGTGCCAGCAGAATTGGGACTTTCTACGAGCAGTACTTC
TRBV2	TRBJ2-3	TRBD2	23	CASSTLSRILGTSGGRSTDTQYF	TGTGCCAGCAGCACTCTCTCCCGCATCCTCGGGACTAGCGGGGGACGTAGCACAGATACGCAGTATTTT
TRBV9	TRBJ1-5	-	13	CASSEGGRRPQHF	TGTGCCAGCAGCGAAGGAGGCAGGAGGCCCCAGCATTTT
TRBV6-6	TRBJ1-2	-	15	CASSYPARDGYGYTF	TGTGCCAGCAGTTACCCGGCTCGGGATGGCTATGGCTACACCTTC
TRBV19	TRBJ2-3	TRBD1	17	CASRPAWTGAGTDTQYF	TGTGCCAGTAGGCCCGCCTGGACAGGGGCGGGCACAGATACGCAGTATTTT
TRBV5-5	TRBJ1-1	-	13	CASISRGDTEAFF	TGTGCCAGCATTTCTCGGGGGGACACTGAAGCTTTCTTT
TRBV14	TRBJ2-1	TRBD1	16	CASSLGRTGVHGIQFF	TGTGCCAGCAGCCTAGGTAGGACAGGGGTCCATGGTATCCAGTTCTTC
TRBV19	TRBJ2-3	-	12	CASISPDYTQYF	TGTGCCAGTATTAGCCCCGATTATACGCAGTATTTT
TRBV5-4	TRBJ2-5	TRBD2	17	CASSLAGGGPSAATQYF	TGTGCCAGCAGCTTGGCTGGCGGGGGGCCGAGCGCCGCTACCCAGTACTTC
TRBV5-1	TRBJ2-5	-	13	CASSLAPLETQYF	TGCGCCAGCAGCTTGGCCCCCTTGGAGACCCAGTACTTC
TRBV28	TRBJ1-3	-	14	CASSFAGSGNTIYF	TGTGCCAGCAGTTTCGCGGGATCTGGAAACACCATATATTTT
TRBV28	TRBJ1-5	TRBD1	17	CASSSSDRGASNQPQHF	TGTGCCAGCAGTTCATCCGACAGGGGGGCCAGCAATCAGCCCCAGCATTTT
TRBV6-5	TRBJ1-1	-	15	CASSPILWGYTEAFF	TGTGCCAGCAGTCCGATCCTCTGGGGCTACACTGAAGCTTTCTTT
TRBV5-6	TRBJ2-2	-	15	CASSLASGKTGELFF	TGTGCCAGCAGCTTGGCGTCAGGGAAAACCGGGGAGCTGTTTTTT
TRBV7-6	TRBJ2-5	-	15	CASSPQGGRRETQYF	TGTGCCAGCAGCCCCCAGGGGGGGCGCAGGGAGACCCAGTACTTC
TRBV12-3/TRBV12-4	TRBJ2-2	-	12	CASNRVIGELFF	TGTGCCAGCAACAGGGTGATCGGGGAGCTGTTTTTT
TRBV28	TRBJ2-3	-	14	CASMPAGTTDTQYF	TGTGCCAGCATGCCGGCTGGAACCACAGATACGCAGTATTTT
TRBV30	TRBJ2-7	-	13	CAWSASLSYEQYF	TGTGCCTGGAGTGCATCCCTCTCCTACGAGCAGTACTTC
TRBV2	TRBJ1-5	-	14	CASTKMASNQPQHF	TGTGCCAGCACCAAGATGGCTTCGAATCAGCCCCAGCATTTT
TRBV6-5	TRBJ2-6	-	16	CASSYRQNSGANVLTF	TGTGCCAGCAGTTATAGGCAGAACTCTGGGGCCAACGTCCTGACTTTC
TRBV19	TRBJ2-3	TRBD1	15	CASSRGGFDTDTQYF	TGTGCCAGTAGTAGAGGGGGCTTTGACACAGATACGCAGTATTTT
TRBV3-1/TRBV3-2	TRBJ2-1	TRBD2	15	CASSQAAGVMDEQFF	TGTGCCAGCAGCCAAGCCGCGGGAGTAATGGATGAGCAGTTCTTC
TRBV7-2	TRBJ1-3	-	15	CASSMTGSSGNTIYF	TGTGCCAGCAGCATGACAGGTTCCTCTGGAAACACCATATATTTT
TRBV28	TRBJ2-1	-	13	CASTNPLGAKQFF	TGTGCCAGCACCAATCCCCTGGGGGCTAAGCAGTTCTTC
TRBV9	TRBJ2-7	TRBD2	13	CATGTSGSYEQYF	TGTGCCACCGGGACTAGCGGCTCCTACGAGCAGTACTTC
TRBV28	TRBJ2-5	-	15	CASSPPRVTQETQYF	TGTGCCAGCAGTCCCCCCAGGGTTACTCAAGAGACCCAGTACTTC
TRBV4-2	TRBJ2-3	-	13	CASSQESRNAQYF	TGTGCCAGCAGCCAAGAATCACGGAACGCGCAGTATTTT
TRBV29-1	TRBJ1-3	-	13	CSVLIDSGNTIYF	TGCAGCGTTTTAATAGACTCTGGAAACACCATATATTTT
TRBV27	TRBJ2-5	-	15	CASSLFTGPQETQYF	TGTGCCAGCAGTTTGTTCACGGGGCCCCAAGAGACCCAGTACTTC
TRBV5-8	TRBJ2-1	-	14	CASRKLRGTNEQFF	TGTGCCAGCAGGAAGCTGAGGGGGACGAATGAGCAGTTCTTC
TRBV28	TRBJ2-7	-	13	CASSLSNDYEQYF	TGTGCCAGCAGTTTATCCAATGACTACGAGCAGTACTTC
TRBV7-2	TRBJ2-7	-	14	CASSLATRQGTTDF	TGTGCCAGCAGCTTAGCGACGAGACAGGGGACTACGGATTTC
TRBV6-6	TRBJ1-4	-	14	CASSYEGANEKLFF	TGTGCCAGCAGTTACGAGGGAGCTAATGAAAAACTGTTTTTT
TRBV3-1/TRBV3-2	TRBJ1-1	-	15	CASSQGQAENTEAFF	TGTGCCAGCAGCCAAGGGCAGGCCGAGAACACTGAAGCTTTCTTT
TRBV25-1	TRBJ2-1	-	15	CASSEWGSSYNEQFF	TGTGCCAGCAGTGAGTGGGGCAGCTCCTACAATGAGCAGTTCTTC
TRBV30	TRBJ1-3	TRBD1	17	CAWSGNRDRSSGNTIYF	TGTGCCTGGAGTGGCAACCGGGACAGAAGCTCTGGAAACACCATATATTTT
TRBV9	TRBJ2-5	TRBD1	13	CASSATGTETQYF	TGTGCCAGCAGCGCGACAGGGACGGAGACCCAGTACTTC
TRBV7-6	TRBJ2-5	TRBD1	15	CASSLGTGRWETQYF	TGTGCCAGCAGCTTGGGGACAGGGCGGTGGGAGACCCAGTACTTC